This entry is about one T cell receptor (beta chain). The antigen is unknown. The data are from a study of cytomegalovirus exposure and HLA in healthy donors. Findings and limits, study-wide: After further analysis at a later stage, 15,000 to 20,000 TCR beta sequences were associated with HLA alleles at 0.05 false discovery rate. A later analysis linked a missense variant in DCLRE1C to the trimming of TCR beta V and J genes.

Every donor was a healthy person donating bone marrow. The PCR employed 60 Vbeta primers together with 13 Jbeta primers. Profiled with immunoSEQ multiplex PCR; TCRdb holds only in-frame clones, not every one. Among about 200,000 clones, 82% were seen once, and the ten largest hold 0.08% to 0.1%. The sample taken for sequencing was PBMCs. The clonotype comes from a boy younger than 10 in good health and CMV-seronegative.

The CDR3 DNA follows: TGTGCCAGCACCCCTTCCGGGGGGGGGTACGAGCAGTACTTC. This gives the protein CASTPSGGGYEQYF. The chain combines TRBV6-1 with TRBJ2-7; 8 bases fit TRBD2. J gave up 4 bases and V 7 bases, and 9 bases lay outside the gene matches. Germline lookup yields CDR1 MNHNS and CDR2 SASEGT. CDR3 length equals 14 residues.